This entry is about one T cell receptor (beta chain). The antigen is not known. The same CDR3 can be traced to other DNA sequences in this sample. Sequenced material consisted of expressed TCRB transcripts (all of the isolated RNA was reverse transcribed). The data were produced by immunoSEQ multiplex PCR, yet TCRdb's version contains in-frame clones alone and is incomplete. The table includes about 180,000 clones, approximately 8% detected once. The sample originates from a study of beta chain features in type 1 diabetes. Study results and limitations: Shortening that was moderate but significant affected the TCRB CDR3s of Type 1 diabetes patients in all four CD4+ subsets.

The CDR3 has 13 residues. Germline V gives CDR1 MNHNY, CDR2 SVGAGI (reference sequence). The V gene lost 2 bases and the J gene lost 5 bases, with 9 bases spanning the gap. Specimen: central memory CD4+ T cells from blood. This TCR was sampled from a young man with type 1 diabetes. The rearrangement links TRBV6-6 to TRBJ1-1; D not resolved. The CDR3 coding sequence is TGTGCCAGCAGTTACGGGCTGGGTACTGAAGCTTTCTTT. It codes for CASSYGLGTEAFF.